Listed here are 8 T cell receptor beta chains from one sample, sequenced in a study of graft-versus-host responses after intestinal transplantation. Their antigens are not known. Assay: immunoSEQ multiplex PCR; the TCRdb copy retains only in-frame clones and omits some. The sample has 90,000 to 150,000 clones; 85% to 95% are singletons. This specimen consisted of unstimulated CD8+ T cells sorted from spleen or lymph node cells, obtained before intestinal transplant. The origin of the receptors is a human donor who received an intestinal transplant.

This chain connects TRBV29-1 to TRBJ2-1; 12 nucleotides match TRBD2. The CDR3 is made up of 16 amino acids. J lost 4 bases, V lost 3 bases, and 7 bases had no gene match. From germline, CDR1 is SQVTM and CDR2 ANQGSEA. CDR3 sequence: CSVESWTSGTYNEQFF. In DNA, the CDR3 is TGCAGCGTTGAGTCCTGGACTAGCGGGACATACAATGAGCAGTTCTTC.

The gene calls are TRBV27 and TRBJ2-1; D possibly matches TRBD1 or TRBD2 (6 bases each). Germline V gives CDR1 MNHEY, CDR2 SMNVEV (reference sequence). CDR3 size: 16 residues. V dropped 2 bases and J dropped 0 bases, with 11 bases sitting between them. CDR3 nucleotide sequence: TGTGCCAGCAGTTTAGGAGGGGGGAGCTCCTACAATGAGCAGTTCTTC. It translates to CASSLGGGSSYNEQFF.

The chain uses TRBV7-9 and TRBJ2-1; 12 bases match TRBD2. Per the germline V gene, CDR1 is SEHNR and CDR2 is FQNEAQ (reference sequence). J gave up 8 bases and V 6 bases, and 8 bases lay outside the gene matches. The CDR3 totals 15 residues. The CDR3 DNA is TGTGCCAGCAGACTGACTAGCGGGAGTAAGGATGAGCAGTTCTTC. It yields the protein CASRLTSGSKDEQFF.

The rearrangement links TRBV7-6 to TRBJ2-5, with 9 bases lining up with TRBD1. The germline V gene has CDR1 SGHVS and CDR2 FNYEAQ. J gave up 1 base and V 3 bases, and 0 bases lay outside the gene matches. The CDR3 covers 14 residues. The CDR3 sequence: CASSLTGGQETQYF. In DNA, the CDR3 is TGTGCCAGCAGCTTGACAGGGGGCCAAGAGACCCAGTACTTC.

This clone was recorded a few times. This sequence joins TRBV28 and TRBJ2-7, with D perhaps given as TRBD1 or TRBD2 (5 bases each). With 2 bases removed from V and 2 bases from J, the gap between germline ends came to 13 bases. CDR3 size: 15 residues. CDR1 and CDR2 (germline): MDHEN, SYDVKM. CDR3 sequence reads: CASSLVPWGPYEQYF. CDR3 nucleotides: TGTGCCAGCAGTTTAGTCCCTTGGGGACCCTACGAGCAGTACTTC.

This clone turned up a few times. This rearrangement joins TRBV5-6 to TRBJ2-7; D might be TRBD2 (5 bases). CDR3 length: 15 residues. Per the germline V gene, CDR1 is SGHDT and CDR2 is YYEEEE. The germline V and J ends were trimmed by 6 bases and 2 bases, with 18 bases remaining between them. In DNA, the CDR3 is TGTGCCAGCACCAACGGGGTCGGGAACACCTACGAGCAGTACTTC. As protein: CASTNGVGNTYEQYF.

The V call is TRBV6-5, the J call TRBJ2-2; 7 bases are shared with TRBD1. V lost 8 bases, J lost 6 bases, and 3 bases stayed unmatched. This CDR3 has 12 amino acids. Germline-derived CDR1 and CDR2 are MNHEY and SVGAGI. As DNA, the CDR3 is TGTGCCAGCGGGCAGGGGGCCGGGGAGCTGTTTTTT. This translates into CASGQGAGELFF.

Only one count was recorded for this clone. This rearrangement joins TRBV19 to TRBJ2-7; 8 positions match TRBD2. The CDR3 loop spans 21 amino acids. Trimming cost V 7 bases and J 1 base; bases outside gene matches: 27. The germline gives CDR1 LNHDA, CDR2 SQIVND (reference sequence). In DNA, the CDR3 is TGTGCCAGTAACCTTCGTATGCGGACTAGCAATAACGAGAAAAGTTCCTACGAGCAGTACTTC. This translates into CASNLRMRTSNNEKSSYEQYF.